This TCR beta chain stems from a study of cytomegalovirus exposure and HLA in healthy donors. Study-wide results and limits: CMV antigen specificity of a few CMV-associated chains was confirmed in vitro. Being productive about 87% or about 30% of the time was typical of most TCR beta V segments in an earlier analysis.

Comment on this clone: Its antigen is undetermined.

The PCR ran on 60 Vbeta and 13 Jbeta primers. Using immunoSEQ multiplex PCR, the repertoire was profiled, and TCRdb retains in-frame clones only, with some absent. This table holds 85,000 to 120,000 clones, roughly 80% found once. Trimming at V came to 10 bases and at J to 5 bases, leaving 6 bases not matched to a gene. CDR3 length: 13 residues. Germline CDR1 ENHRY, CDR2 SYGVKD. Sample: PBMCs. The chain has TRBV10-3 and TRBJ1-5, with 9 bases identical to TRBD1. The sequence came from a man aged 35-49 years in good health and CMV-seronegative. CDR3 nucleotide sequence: TGTGCCAAGGAAGGACAGGGGCATCAGCCCCAGCATTTT. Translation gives CAKEGQGHQPQHF.